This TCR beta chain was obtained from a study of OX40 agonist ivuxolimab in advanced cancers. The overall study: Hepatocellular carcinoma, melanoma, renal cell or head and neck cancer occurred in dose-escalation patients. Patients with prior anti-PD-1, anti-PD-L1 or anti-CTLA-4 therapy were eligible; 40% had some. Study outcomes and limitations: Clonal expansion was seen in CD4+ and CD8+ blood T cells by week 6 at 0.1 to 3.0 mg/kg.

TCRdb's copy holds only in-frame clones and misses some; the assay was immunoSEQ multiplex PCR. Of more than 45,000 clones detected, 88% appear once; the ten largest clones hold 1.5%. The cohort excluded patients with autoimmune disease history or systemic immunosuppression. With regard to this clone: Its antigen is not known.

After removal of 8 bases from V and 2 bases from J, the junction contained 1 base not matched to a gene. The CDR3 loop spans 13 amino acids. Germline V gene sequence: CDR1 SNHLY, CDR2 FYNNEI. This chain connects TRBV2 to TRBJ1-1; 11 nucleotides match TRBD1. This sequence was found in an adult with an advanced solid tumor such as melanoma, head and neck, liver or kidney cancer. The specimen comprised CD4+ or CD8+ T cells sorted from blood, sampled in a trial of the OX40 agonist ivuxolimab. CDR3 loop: CASRTGGNTEAFF. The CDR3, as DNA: TGTGCCAGCCGGACAGGGGGCAACACTGAAGCTTTCTTT.